This TCR beta chain derives from a study of cytomegalovirus exposure and HLA in healthy donors. Overall study findings and caveats: It was confirmed in vitro that a few of the CMV-associated chains were specific for CMV antigens.

The V gene's germline CDR1 is SGHRS and CDR2 YFSETQ. This CDR3 region has 15 residues. With 2 bases clipped from V and 2 bases from J, the junction kept 4 bases outside the gene matches. In the case of this clone: Its antigen remains unknown.

Use of 60 Vbeta and 13 Jbeta primers characterized the PCR. The assay was immunoSEQ multiplex PCR, and TCRdb's table has in-frame clones only and misses some. Here the sample spans almost 80,000 clones, 67% being singletons. Sample: PBMCs. The chain employs TRBV5-1 and TRBJ2-3; 8 positions agree with TRBD2. The TCR sequence derives from a woman between 50 and 59 years old in good health and CMV-seropositive. CDR3 protein: CASSLAGDFTDTQYF. The CDR3 DNA sequence: TGCGCCAGCAGCTTAGCGGGGGACTTCACAGATACGCAGTATTTT.